This passage covers 20 T cell receptor beta chains from one sample sequenced in a study of blood T cell repertoires in COVID-19. Sequencing used immunoSEQ multiplex PCR; TCRdb keeps in-frame clones, though not all of them. Found here are approximately 220,000 clones, approximately 81% of them singletons; the top ten hold over 2.5%. Sequences were obtained from peripheral blood. All receptors derive from a man in his fifties or sixties who had recovered from COVID-19.

Comments on this clone: Other DNA sequences from this sample encode an identical CDR3 as well. The chain is built from TRBV24-1 and TRBJ1-5; 7 bases match TRBD1. The CDR3 extends over 15 amino acids. CDR1 KGHDR and CDR2 SFDVKD come from the germline V gene. Germline trimming cut 4 bases from V and 4 bases from J; bases unmatched to any gene: 6. The CDR3 DNA sequence: TGTGCCACCAGTGACTCGCGACAGGGAAATCAGCCCCAGCATTTT. Protein sequence: CATSDSRQGNQPQHF.

Here the CDR3 reads CASSPDSATNEKLFF. In nucleotides, the CDR3 is TGTGCCAGCAGCCCCGACAGTGCAACTAATGAAAAACTGTTTTTT. The chain joins TRBV7-9 to TRBJ1-4; tentatively, D is TRBD1 (5 bases). The CDR3 covers 15 residues. Trimming stripped 5 bases from V and 0 bases from J, with 10 bases between. Germline assignment: CDR1 SEHNR and CDR2 FQNEAQ (reference sequence).

CDR3 sequence (DNA): TGTGCCAGCAGCCGTAGCCGGACAGGGAGGAATCAGCCCCAGCATTTT. The encoded protein is CASSRSRTGRNQPQHF. This sequence joins TRBV27 and TRBJ1-5, with 8 bases identical to TRBD1. V was pared by 6 bases and J by 4 bases, with 11 bases of the junction left unmatched. The CDR3 runs to 16 residues. CDR1 and CDR2 (germline): MNHEY, SMNVEV (reference sequence).

This clone was detected a few times. The chain is built from TRBV27 and TRBJ2-2, with TRBD1 identical over 7 bases. Trimming cost V 3 bases and J 7 bases; bases outside gene matches: 5. Per the germline V gene, CDR1 is MNHEY and CDR2 is SMNVEV (reference sequence). The CDR3 covers 14 residues. CDR3 amino acids: CASSLRGPGGELFF. The CDR3 DNA is TGTGCCAGCAGTTTGAGGGGGCCCGGCGGGGAGCTGTTTTTT.

Comment on this clone: Other DNA sequences in this specimen translate into the identical CDR3. The chain uses TRBV30 and TRBJ2-1; perhaps TRBD1 as D (5 bases). The V gene lost 0 bases and the J gene lost 3 bases, with 6 bases spanning the gap. Looked up from germline, CDR1 is GTSNPN and CDR2 is SVGIG (reference sequence). CDR3 length: 13 residues. CDR3 bases: TGTGCCTGGAGTGTACAGGTCTACAATGAGCAGTTCTTC. Encoded protein: CAWSVQVYNEQFF. Together with reference TRBV30 and TRBJ2-1, the CDR3 gives the full variable domain: SQTIHQWPATLVQPVGSPLSLECTVEGTSNPNLYWYRQAAGRGLQLLFYSVGIGQISSEVPQNLSASRPQDRQFILSSKKLLLSDSGFYLCAWSVQVYNEQFFGPGTRLTVL.

This chain uses TRBV7-2 with TRBJ2-7; D might be TRBD1 (5 bases). The CDR3 spans 15 residues. Trimming took 1 base from V and 3 from J, leaving 13 bases between them. The germline CDR1 and CDR2 sequences are SGHTA and FQGNSA. The chain's CDR3 is CASSLEGIPSYEQYF. CDR3 DNA sequence: TGTGCCAGCAGCTTAGAGGGGATACCGAGCTACGAGCAGTACTTC.

This sequence joins TRBV27 and TRBJ1-2, with 10 bases that match TRBD1. The germline V gene encodes CDR1 MNHEY and CDR2 SMNVEV (reference sequence). The CDR3 loop spans 14 amino acids. With 5 bases clipped from V and 5 bases from J, the junction kept 5 bases outside the gene matches. CDR3 amino acids: CASSEWGQGYGYTF. DNA of the CDR3: TGTGCCAGCAGTGAATGGGGACAGGGGTATGGCTACACCTTC.

The chain employs TRBV2 and TRBJ1-3; no definite D call. The CDR3 totals 13 residues. V shed 7 bases and J shed 3 bases, with 10 bases lying between them. Germline-derived CDR1 and CDR2 are SNHLY and FYNNEI. CDR3 DNA sequence: TGTGCCAGCATACGGGGTATTGGAAACACCATATATTTT. Amino acid sequence: CASIRGIGNTIYF.

This chain connects TRBV6-1 to TRBJ2-1; D perhaps matches TRBD1 (5 bases). Trimming removed 2 bases at V and 3 bases at J, with 11 bases between. The CDR3 totals 15 residues. Germline loops: CDR1 MNHNS, CDR2 SASEGT. The DNA for the CDR3 is TGTGCCAGCAGTGAATTCAGGGTGTACTACAATGAGCAGTTCTTC. This gives the protein CASSEFRVYYNEQFF.

V is TRBV4-2 and J is TRBJ1-5; no clear D gene. The CDR3 length is 16 residues. Germline CDR1 and CDR2: LGHNA and YNFKEQ. Trimming removed 0 bases from V and 6 bases from J, with 15 bases in between. CDR3 amino acids: CASSQEPGLEGQPQHF. CDR3 DNA: TGTGCCAGCAGCCAAGAGCCCGGGTTGGAGGGTCAGCCCCAGCATTTT.

The rearrangement joins TRBV4-1 to TRBJ2-5; TRBD1 matches at 7 bases. The CDR3 runs to 16 residues. Trimming took 3 bases from V and 2 from J; bases not matched to a gene: 9. Germline V gives CDR1 MGHRA, CDR2 YSYEKL. Here the CDR3 reads CASSQPPGQLQETQYF. In DNA, the CDR3 is TGCGCCAGCAGCCAGCCCCCGGGACAGTTACAAGAGACCCAGTACTTC.

The rearrangement joins TRBV7-8 to TRBJ2-7; 11 bases align to TRBD2. J was trimmed by 0 bases and V by 2 bases; bases with no gene match: 12. Germline V gene sequence: CDR1 SGHVS, CDR2 FQNEAQ. The CDR3 runs to 19 residues. The chain's CDR3 is CASSLTLGTSGISSYEQYF. CDR3 DNA: TGTGCCAGCAGCTTAACCCTCGGGACTAGCGGAATTAGCTCCTACGAGCAGTACTTC.

V and J are TRBV18 and TRBJ2-7; 8 bases line up with TRBD1. The trim removed 6 bases at V and 1 base at J, leaving 8 bases unmatched. The CDR3 totals 15 residues. CDR1 and CDR2 (germline): KGHSH, LQKENI. The CDR3 protein is CASSVRDRKSYEQYF. CDR3 bases: TGTGCCAGCTCCGTCCGGGACAGGAAATCCTACGAGCAGTACTTC. The entire variable domain, with the rest obtained from reference TRBV18 and TRBJ2-7, is as follows: NAGVMQNPRHLVRRRGQEARLRCSPMKGHSHVYWYRQLPEEGLKFMVYLQKENIIDESGMPKERFSAEFPKEGPSILRIQQVVRGDSAAYFCASSVRDRKSYEQYFGPGTRLTVT.

V usage is TRBV28 and J usage is TRBJ2-1, with TRBD2 as a possible D gene (6 bases). With 8 bases removed from V and 9 bases from J, the gap between germline ends came to 17 bases. CDR1 and CDR2 from the germline V gene are MDHEN and SYDVKM. The CDR3 loop spans 13 amino acids. The CDR3 protein is CASVSSGRSEQFF. CDR3 nucleotide sequence: TGTGCCAGCGTCTCCTCCGGGAGAAGTGAGCAGTTCTTC.

This clone came up once. V usage is TRBV5-8 and J usage is TRBJ2-7; no reliable D call. The V gene's germline CDR1 is SGHTS and CDR2 YDEGEE. This CDR3 has 13 amino acids. Trimming removed 0 bases at V and 3 bases at J, with 7 bases between. Here the CDR3 DNA reads TGTGCCAGCAGCTTGGACAGAAACTACGAGCAGTACTTC. This translates into CASSLDRNYEQYF.

This clone has just a few counts. The rearrangement joins TRBV2 to TRBJ2-5; TRBD2 is a possible D gene (5 bases). The CDR3 spans 12 residues. Germline CDR1 reads SNHLY; CDR2 reads FYNNEI. Trimming stripped 3 bases from V and 5 bases from J, with 7 bases between. CDR3 nucleotide sequence: TGTGCCAGCAGTGATGGGAGTGAGACCCAGTACTTC. Its protein is CASSDGSETQYF.

The chain recombines TRBV3-1 (or the pseudogene TRBV3-2) with TRBJ1-3; D is unclear. V was cut by 4 bases and J by 0 bases, with 10 bases left in between. The CDR3 sequence is 15 residues long. Germline loops: CDR1 LGHDT, CDR2 YNNKEL (reference sequence). The chain's CDR3 is CASSRARGSGNTIYF. As DNA, the CDR3 is TGTGCCAGCAGCCGTGCCCGGGGCTCTGGAAACACCATATATTTT.

The V and J genes are TRBV18 and TRBJ2-2; perhaps TRBD2 as D (6 bases). V was shortened by 0 bases and J by 4 bases, with 12 bases between the two germline ends. Germline V gene data show CDR1 as KGHSH and CDR2 as LQKENI. The CDR3 contains 16 residues. The DNA of the CDR3 is TGTGCCAGCTCACCACCGGAGGGGATACGCACCGGGGAGCTGTTTTTT. This gives the protein CASSPPEGIRTGELFF.

The rearrangement joins TRBV19 to TRBJ1-6; TRBD1 aligns across 10 bases. CDR1 is LNHDA, CDR2 SQIVND, per germline (reference sequence). The CDR3 covers 17 residues. Trimming removed 3 bases from V and 13 bases from J; junction bases left unmatched: 15. CDR3 protein: CASSISYSGQGIFPLHF. In DNA form, the CDR3 reads TGTGCCAGTAGTATCTCTTACTCGGGACAGGGGATATTTCCCCTCCACTTT. The full variable domain, completed using reference TRBV19 and TRBJ1-6, is DGGITQSPKYLFRKEGQNVTLSCEQNLNHDAMYWYRQDPGQGLRLIYYSQIVNDFQKGDIAEGYSVSREKKESFPLTVTSAQKNPTAFYLCASSISYSGQGIFPLHFGNGTRLTVT.

The chain joins TRBV20-1 to TRBJ2-5; a possible D gene is TRBD2 (6 bases). The V gene lost 3 bases and the J gene lost 1 base, with 18 bases spanning the gap. The germline V gene has CDR1 DFQATT and CDR2 SNEGSKA (reference sequence). The CDR3 contains 16 residues. The CDR3 reads CSASRGMDTAQETQYF. CDR3 coding DNA: TGCAGTGCTAGTCGGGGGATGGATACAGCCCAAGAGACCCAGTACTTC.